These T cell receptor beta chains were read from a single sample in a study of cytomegalovirus exposure and HLA in healthy donors. Generated by immunoSEQ multiplex PCR, the TCRdb table keeps only in-frame clones and is missing some. The repertoire includes 110,000 to 150,000 clones, roughly 83% of them detected once, and 3.1% sits in the top ten. The sample taken for sequencing was PBMCs. The receptor set was obtained from a female donor in good health and CMV-seronegative. Each CDR3 is given with its conserved first and last residue. The D gene is left open where the match is weak. Clone size is shown for a subset of rows, as once, few, many or a class of expanded clone.

clone size	V gene	D gene	J gene	CDR3 protein	CDR3 DNA
.	TRBV11-2	.	TRBJ1-2	CASSLDPGVDKGYTF	TGTGCCAGCAGCTTAGATCCGGGGGTGGATAAAGGCTACACCTTC
.	TRBV7-6	.	TRBJ2-2	CASSSLTGELFF	TGTGCCAGCAGCTCACTCACCGGGGAGCTGTTTTTT
.	TRBV7-9	TRBD2	TRBJ2-1	CASSLATSGSSFLFF	TGTGCCAGCAGCTTAGCGACTAGCGGGAGTTCGTTTCTGTTCTTC
.	TRBV7-9	TRBD1	TRBJ1-1	CASSLEGAREEAFF	TGTGCCAGCAGCTTAGAGGGGGCGAGGGAGGAAGCTTTCTTT
few	TRBV7-9	.	TRBJ1-1	CASSRTENTEAFF	TGTGCCAGCTCTCGGACAGAGAACACTGAAGCTTTCTTT
.	TRBV7-6	TRBD2	TRBJ2-1	CASSLAVAGGPDEQFF	TGTGCCAGCAGCTTAGCTGTAGCGGGAGGTCCCGATGAGCAGTTCTTC
.	TRBV2	.	TRBJ1-5	CASTKRSRQGNQPQHF	TGTGCCAGCACCAAAAGGTCGCGGCAGGGGAATCAGCCCCAGCATTTT
once	TRBV6-1	.	TRBJ2-7	CASSVQGGLSEQYF	TGTGCCAGCAGTGTTCAGGGGGGTCTAAGCGAGCAGTACTTC
once	TRBV11-3	.	TRBJ1-6	CASSLDVDSPLHF	TGTGCCAGCAGCTTAGACGTTGATTCACCCCTCCACTTT
.	TRBV21-1	.	TRBJ1-4	CASSGRDGANEKLFF	TGTGCCAGCAGCGGGCGGGACGGAGCTAATGAAAAACTGTTTTTT
.	TRBV13	TRBD2	TRBJ2-1	CASSLLAGDGMREQFF	TGTGCCAGCAGCTTACTAGCGGGAGATGGGATGCGTGAGCAGTTCTTC
.	TRBV13	TRBD1	TRBJ1-5	CASSLNRGQPQHF	TGTGCCAGCAGCTTAAACAGGGGACAGCCCCAGCATTTT
.	TRBV5-1	.	TRBJ1-4	CASSSQGTANEKLFF	TGCGCCAGCAGCTCCCAGGGGACGGCTAATGAAAAACTGTTTTTT
.	TRBV9	.	TRBJ1-3	CASSVVGGNSGNTIYF	TGTGCCAGCAGCGTAGTCGGCGGAAACTCTGGAAACACCATATATTTT
.	TRBV6-1	TRBD2	TRBJ2-1	CASSEGLADSYNEQFF	TGTGCCAGCAGTGAGGGACTAGCGGACTCCTACAATGAGCAGTTCTTC
.	TRBV19	TRBD1	TRBJ1-1	CASSPESRGREAFF	TGTGCCAGTAGTCCCGAGAGCAGGGGGCGTGAAGCTTTCTTT
.	TRBV7-2	TRBD1	TRBJ1-4	CASSLRGRDEKLFF	TGTGCCAGCAGCCTCAGGGGGCGCGATGAAAAACTGTTTTTT
.	TRBV5-6	TRBD1	TRBJ2-5	CASSPTGAETQYF	TGTGCCAGCAGCCCGACAGGGGCCGAGACCCAGTACTTC
.	TRBV6-6	TRBD1	TRBJ2-3	CASNVGGVDTQYF	TGTGCCAGCAATGTAGGGGGCGTAGATACGCAGTATTTT
.	TRBV27	.	TRBJ2-7	CATLLEDEQYF	TGTGCCACCCTCCTGGAGGACGAGCAGTACTTC
.	TRBV18	.	TRBJ1-1	CASSPLAGTEAFF	TGTGCCAGCTCACCACTGGCGGGGACTGAAGCTTTCTTT
.	TRBV27	TRBD1	TRBJ1-2	CASRGQGGYGYTF	TGTGCCAGCAGAGGACAGGGAGGCTATGGCTACACCTTC
once	TRBV7-2	.	TRBJ2-1	CASSPDSYNEQFF	TGTGCCAGCAGCCCGGACAGCTACAATGAGCAGTTCTTC
.	TRBV27	.	TRBJ1-1	CASSSPDRGMNTEAFF	TGTGCCAGCAGTTCCCCGGACAGAGGAATGAACACTGAAGCTTTCTTT
.	TRBV7-9	TRBD2	TRBJ2-3	CAGTLAGGADTQYF	TGTGCCGGAACCCTAGCGGGAGGCGCAGATACGCAGTATTTT
.	TRBV19	TRBD1	TRBJ2-5	CASTPGTGIGTQYF	TGTGCCAGTACCCCCGGGACAGGGATCGGGACCCAGTACTTC
few	TRBV6-6	.	TRBJ1-1	CASSYLPNTEAFF	TGTGCCAGCAGTTACCTCCCGAACACTGAAGCTTTCTTT
few	TRBV6-6	TRBD1	TRBJ2-7	CASSRQGASYEQYF	TGTGCCAGCAGCAGACAGGGGGCATCCTACGAGCAGTACTTC
.	TRBV14	TRBD2	TRBJ2-3	CASSQDAIGGSDTQYF	TGTGCCAGCAGCCAAGATGCCATCGGGGGGTCAGATACGCAGTATTTT
once	TRBV18	TRBD2	TRBJ2-1	CASSPRITGGPFYEQFF	TGTGCCAGCTCACCGAGGATTACGGGAGGGCCGTTCTATGAGCAGTTCTTC
.	TRBV5-1	.	TRBJ2-7	CASSLASVEQYF	TGCGCCAGCAGCTTGGCGTCTGTCGAGCAGTACTTC
.	TRBV10-3	.	TRBJ1-5	CAIRPERGNQPQHF	TGTGCCATCCGCCCTGAAAGGGGGAATCAGCCCCAGCATTTT